This passage covers 13 T cell receptor beta chains from one sample sequenced in a study of blood T cell repertoires in COVID-19. Method: immunoSEQ multiplex PCR; TCRdb's copy keeps in-frame clones and lacks some. The sample has roughly 190,000 clones, 80% to 90% seen once. What was sequenced was peripheral blood. Every receptor here comes from a woman in her 70s with active or convalescent COVID-19.

The chain couples TRBV4-2 to TRBJ2-2; 8 positions agree with TRBD1. CDR3 length equals 15 residues. The junction had 6 bases not matched to a gene; V was cut back by 2 bases and J by 7 bases. Germline V CDR1 and CDR2: LGHNA, YNFKEQ. The CDR3 loop reads CASSQTTGEGGELFF. CDR3 DNA: TGTGCCAGCAGCCAAACGACAGGGGAAGGCGGGGAGCTGTTTTTT.

The gene calls are TRBV6-4 and TRBJ1-5; the D is unclear. Trimming cost V 6 bases and J 5 bases, with 5 bases left between them. CDR3 length equals 11 residues. CDR1 is MRHNA, CDR2 SNTAGT, per germline. CDR3 sequence reads: CASSHDQPQHF. DNA of the CDR3: TGTGCCAGCAGCCATGATCAGCCCCAGCATTTT.

This CDR3 reads CASSADRGGQPQHF. The CDR3 coding sequence is TGTGCCAGCAGCGCGGACAGGGGAGGCCAGCCCCAGCATTTT. The chain recombines TRBV6-5 with TRBJ1-5, with 9 bases fitting TRBD1. The J segment lost 7 bases and the V segment lost 6 bases, leaving 7 bases of the junction unmatched. Germline V CDR1 and CDR2: MNHEY, SVGAGI. The CDR3 is made up of 14 amino acids.

The V gene is TRBV10-3, the J gene TRBJ2-3; 11 nucleotides align to TRBD2. The CDR3 length is 18 residues. With 6 bases clipped from V and 5 bases from J, the junction kept 16 bases outside the gene matches. Germline V gives CDR1 ENHRY, CDR2 SYGVKD. CDR3 residues: CAIRSSGRTLAGIDTQYF. The DNA for the CDR3 is TGTGCCATCAGGTCTAGCGGGAGGACGCTCGCAGGAATAGATACGCAGTATTTT.

The V call is TRBV27, the J call TRBJ1-6; D may be TRBD1 (5 bases). CDR1 and CDR2 from the germline V gene are MNHEY and SMNVEV (reference sequence). The CDR3 extends over 22 amino acids. V lost 0 bases and J 0 bases, leaving 24 bases between the germline ends. For the CDR3, the DNA is TGTGCCAGCAGTTTATCCAACCGACGACCGGGACTATCAAGCTCCTATAATTCACCCCTCCACTTT. Translated: CASSLSNRRPGLSSSYNSPLHF.

The rearrangement uses TRBV4-1 and TRBJ1-6; TRBD1 might be the D (5 bases). Trimming cost V 0 bases and J 9 bases, with 15 bases left between them. CDR1 is MGHRA, CDR2 YSYEKL, per germline. This CDR3 has 16 amino acids. DNA for the CDR3: TGCGCCAGCAGCCAAGATCGTCCAGGGTATGCTTCACCCCTCCACTTT. Translating gives CASSQDRPGYASPLHF.

The rearrangement uses TRBV4-1 and TRBJ2-1, with a tentative D call TRBD2 (6 bases). Per the germline V gene, CDR1 is MGHRA and CDR2 is YSYEKL. The CDR3 runs 17 residues. Trimming cost V 0 bases and J 5 bases, with 17 bases left between them. CDR3 nucleotide sequence: TGCGCCAGCAGCCAAGATTTTGGCGGGAATCTAAACAATGAGCAGTTCTTC. Its translation: CASSQDFGGNLNNEQFF.

The genes are TRBV9 and TRBJ2-5; D is possibly TRBD2 (5 bases). In germline, CDR1 is SGDLS, CDR2 YYNGEE. The CDR3 length is 14 residues. V lost 1 base and J 1 base, leaving 8 bases between the germline ends. The CDR3 here is CASSVTGFQETQYF. CDR3 nucleotide sequence: TGTGCCAGCAGCGTAACGGGGTTCCAAGAGACCCAGTACTTC.

This clone appeared a few times. This chain connects TRBV15 to TRBJ1-2; D remains unclear. The germline V gene encodes CDR1 LNHNV and CDR2 YYDKDF (reference sequence). Trimming cost V 0 bases and J 2 bases, with 19 bases left between them. This CDR3 has 18 residues. The CDR3 region is CATSRDPPPGTENYGYTF. The CDR3 DNA sequence: TGTGCCACCAGCAGAGATCCCCCCCCCGGAACAGAGAACTATGGCTACACCTTC.

This clone was observed once. This chain's CDR3 is CSVDDRASTEAFF. Here the CDR3 DNA reads TGCAGCGTAGATGACAGGGCGTCCACTGAAGCTTTCTTT. The chain is built from TRBV29-1 and TRBJ1-1, with 7 bases aligning to TRBD1. The CDR3 runs to 13 residues. CDR1 and CDR2 from the germline V gene are SQVTM and ANQGSEA. V lost 6 bases, J lost 4 bases, and 8 bases stayed unmatched.

This clone was detected a few times. J is TRBJ1-1 and V is TRBV18; maybe TRBD1 (5 bases). V lost 0 bases to trimming and J lost 5 bases, with 13 bases between them. Looked up from germline, CDR1 is KGHSH and CDR2 is LQKENI. This CDR3 has 15 amino acids. The CDR3 loop reads CASSPPVAGWTEAFF. DNA of the CDR3: TGTGCCAGCTCACCACCAGTGGCAGGGTGGACTGAAGCTTTCTTT.

The V and J genes are TRBV27 and TRBJ2-3; 7 bases fit TRBD1. In germline, CDR1 is MNHEY, CDR2 SMNVEV (reference sequence). With 5 bases clipped from V and 3 bases from J, the junction kept 8 bases outside the gene matches. This CDR3 comprises 15 residues. The CDR3 is CASSPRQGSTDTQYF. CDR3 bases: TGTGCCAGCAGTCCCCGACAGGGTTCAACAGATACGCAGTATTTT.

V usage is TRBV29-1 and J usage is TRBJ1-1; no reliable D call. V lost 0 bases to trimming and J lost 6 bases, with 11 bases between them. In germline, CDR1 is SQVTM, CDR2 ANQGSEA. CDR3 size: 13 residues. The CDR3 loop reads CSVEELPGAEAFF. The CDR3 DNA follows: TGCAGCGTTGAAGAATTACCGGGAGCTGAAGCTTTCTTT.